The 32 T cell receptor beta chains reported below all come from one sample, sequenced in a study of neoadjuvant anti-PD-1 for oral cavity cancer. This table comes from immunoSEQ multiplex PCR, and its TCRdb copy is limited to in-frame clones, with some not included. The sample records about 14,000 clones, roughly 73% being singletons. The sequenced sample was PBMCs, obtained before nivolumab (anti-PD-1) treatment. The receptors were gathered from a person between 40 and 80 years old with oral cavity squamous cell carcinoma.

This clone was picked up a small number of times. The chain carries TRBV29-1 and TRBJ1-1; D is undetermined. V gave up 4 bases and J gave up 5 bases, with 14 bases separating them. The CDR3 has 13 residues. Germline V CDR1 and CDR2: SQVTM, ANQGSEA. The CDR3 region is CSVGGFPGTEAFF. The DNA of the CDR3 is TGCAGCGTTGGTGGATTTCCGGGGACTGAAGCTTTCTTT.

The J gene is TRBJ2-7, the V gene TRBV6-5; 7 nucleotides line up with TRBD1. V lost 7 bases to trimming and J lost 6 bases; unmatched junction nucleotides: 9. In germline, CDR1 is MNHEY, CDR2 SVGAGI. The CDR3 runs 13 residues. The CDR3 coding sequence is TGTGCCAGCACCGGAAAGGGGGCCCTCGAGCAGTACTTC. Translation: CASTGKGALEQYF.

The chain uses TRBV5-6 and TRBJ2-7; D ambiguous. Between the trimmed V and J ends, which lost 2 bases and 1 base, there was a span of 7 bases. The length of the CDR3 is 13 residues. Germline V gene sequence: CDR1 SGHDT, CDR2 YYEEEE. CDR3 nucleotides: TGTGCCAGCAGCTTACTGGAATCCTACGAGCAGTACTTC. As protein: CASSLLESYEQYF.

This clone was picked up a small number of times. The V gene is TRBV4-1, the J gene TRBJ1-2; 9 nucleotides match TRBD1. V lost 6 bases and J lost 4; bases outside the gene matches: 9. Germline V gene data show CDR1 as MGHRA and CDR2 as YSYEKL. CDR3 length: 15 amino acids. CDR3 nucleotides: TGCGCCAGCAGGCAGGGACAGGGACGAACCTATGGCTACACCTTC. It translates to CASRQGQGRTYGYTF.

The gene calls are TRBV7-9 and TRBJ1-2; TRBD1 might be the D (6 bases). V lost 1 base and J 4 bases, leaving 10 bases between the germline ends. This CDR3 contains 14 residues. CDR1 is SEHNR and CDR2 is FQNEAQ in the germline V gene (reference sequence). CDR3 sequence reads: CASSLVGQSYGYTF. CDR3 DNA sequence: TGTGCCAGCAGCTTAGTAGGACAGAGCTATGGCTACACCTTC.

This rearrangement joins TRBV27 to TRBJ2-1, with D perhaps TRBD1 (5 bases). The CDR3 consists of 15 residues. The germline V gene encodes CDR1 MNHEY and CDR2 SMNVEV (reference sequence). V lost 6 bases and J lost 0, with 12 bases in between. The CDR3 DNA follows: TGTGCCAGCAGGCCTGGGGCGAGCTCCTACAATGAGCAGTTCTTC. The encoded protein is CASRPGASSYNEQFF.

The chain employs TRBV27 and TRBJ1-5; 9 bases map to TRBD1. The CDR3 totals 17 residues. Germline V CDR1 and CDR2: MNHEY, SMNVEV (reference sequence). V dropped 2 bases and J dropped 4; count of bases not matched to a gene: 9. CDR3 sequence: CASSLAWTGVRNQPQHF. The DNA of the CDR3 is TGTGCCAGCAGTTTAGCTTGGACAGGGGTGCGGAATCAGCCCCAGCATTTT.

J is TRBJ2-7 and V is TRBV6-1; either TRBD1 or TRBD2 may fit D (5 bases each). V was pared by 9 bases and J by 5 bases, with 14 bases between. CDR3 size: 12 residues. The germline V gene has CDR1 MNHNS and CDR2 SASEGT. In DNA, the CDR3 is TGTGCCAGTGGCAGGGTGGGGGACGAGCAGTACTTC. Encoded protein: CASGRVGDEQYF.

The chain uses TRBV27 and TRBJ2-7; 8 bases are a match to TRBD2. CDR1 and CDR2 (germline): MNHEY, SMNVEV (reference sequence). The CDR3 consists of 15 residues. J gave up 0 bases and V 9 bases, and 10 bases lay outside the gene matches. The DNA for the CDR3 is TGTGCCAGTTCCATAGCGGGAACTGTCTCCTACGAGCAGTACTTC. It translates to CASSIAGTVSYEQYF.

V usage is TRBV30 and J usage is TRBJ1-5; no definite D call. The V end was cut by 5 bases, the J end by 0 bases, with 8 bases between. Per the germline V gene, CDR1 is GTSNPN and CDR2 is SVGIG (reference sequence). This CDR3 region has 13 residues. In nucleotides, the CDR3 is TGTGCCTGGTCGCCAAATAGCAATCAGCCCCAGCATTTT. Amino acids: CAWSPNSNQPQHF.

This rearrangement joins TRBV9 to TRBJ2-3, with D perhaps matching TRBD1 or TRBD2 (5 bases each). From germline, CDR1 is SGDLS and CDR2 YYNGEE. Trimming took 3 bases from V and 2 from J, leaving 16 bases between them. This CDR3 has 16 amino acids. CDR3 protein: CASSGRGSTHTDTQYF. The CDR3 region has the DNA TGTGCCAGCAGCGGACGGGGCTCGACACACACAGATACGCAGTATTTT.

This chain joins TRBV9 and TRBJ1-5; 9 bases align to TRBD1. Trimming removed 2 bases from V and 7 bases from J; junction bases left unmatched: 7. Germline lookup yields CDR1 SGDLS and CDR2 YYNGEE. The CDR3 covers 15 residues. The CDR3 nucleotides read TGTGCCAGCAGCGTCGGGGACAGGGCGGAACAGCCCCAGCATTTT. Translated, it gives CASSVGDRAEQPQHF.

The gene calls are TRBV9 and TRBJ1-1; D is unresolved. This CDR3 has 15 residues. Germline CDR1 SGDLS, CDR2 YYNGEE. Deletions cut 2 bases from V and 7 bases from J, with 18 bases between. The CDR3 sequence is CASSVSVGPGFEAFF. In nucleotides, the CDR3 is TGTGCCAGCAGCGTCTCGGTAGGTCCAGGCTTTGAAGCTTTCTTT.

The chain uses TRBV5-6 and TRBJ2-1; TRBD1 or TRBD2 may be the D gene (5 bases each). The V and J ends lost 3 bases and 8 bases respectively, with 21 bases between them. The CDR3 contains 16 residues. Germline values: CDR1 SGHDT, CDR2 YYEEEE. DNA of the CDR3: TGTGCCAGCAGCTCGGGGACGGCCCTATCCACCCATGAGCAGTTCTTC. This encodes CASSSGTALSTHEQFF.

The J gene is TRBJ1-2, the V gene TRBV21-1. TRBV21-1 is a listed pseudogene. This CDR3 comprises 12 residues. This chain's CDR3 is CASSTPGYGYTF. DNA for the CDR3: TGTGCCAGCAGCACCCCGGGCTATGGCTACACCTTC.

The chain has TRBV7-2 and TRBJ2-7, with TRBD1 matching 9 bases. V shed 6 bases, J shed 6 bases, and the junction held 9 bases outside the gene matches. CDR1 is SGHTA and CDR2 is FQGNSA in the germline V gene. This CDR3 region has 14 residues. The chain's CDR3 is CASRTSGQGSEQYF. The CDR3 DNA sequence: TGTGCCAGCAGGACCTCGGGACAGGGCAGCGAGCAGTACTTC.

V and J are TRBV5-1 and TRBJ2-7, with TRBD2 identical over 11 bases. V trimming: 6 bases; J trimming: 3 bases; junction bases outside the gene matches: 8. The CDR3 runs to 15 residues. Germline V gene lookup returns CDR1 SGHRS and CDR2 YFSETQ. CDR3 nucleotide sequence: TGCGCCAGCACCACTTCGACTAGCGGGAACTACGAGCAGTACTTC. Its translation is CASTTSTSGNYEQYF.

The chain joins TRBV2 to TRBJ1-5, with D unresolved. The CDR3 covers 14 residues. The germline V gene encodes CDR1 SNHLY and CDR2 FYNNEI. With 8 bases removed from V and 11 bases from J, the gap between germline ends came to 22 bases. CDR3 nucleotide sequence: TGTGCCAGCGACCGAGATAGGACGGGTTCAGCCCAGCATTTT. Protein: CASDRDRTGSAQHF.

About this clone itself: A read error may account for a junction end that differs from germline. The genes are TRBV12-5 and TRBJ2-7, with TRBD2 as a possible D gene (6 bases). CDR1 LGHNT and CDR2 FRNRAP come from the germline V gene. The CDR3 extends over 14 amino acids. The CDR3 DNA sequence: TGTGCTAGTGGTCTCCCCTCCGGGGGAAGTAAGCCAACATTC. This codes for CASGLPSGGSKPTF.

Only one count was recorded for this clone. This chain connects TRBV2 to TRBJ2-7; TRBD2 agrees at 9 bases. The CDR3 consists of 16 residues. CDR1 is SNHLY and CDR2 is FYNNEI in the germline V gene. The ends lost 7 bases at V and 0 bases at J; junction bases unmatched: 10. The CDR3 here is CASKNLRTSDSYEQYF. In nucleotides, the CDR3 is TGTGCCAGCAAAAACCTCCGGACTAGCGACTCCTACGAGCAGTACTTC. The full variable domain, rest sourced from reference TRBV2 and TRBJ2-7, is EPEVTQTPSHQVTQMGQEVILRCVPISNHLYFYWYRQILGQKVEFLVSFYNNEISEKSEIFDDQFSVERPDGSNFTLKIRSTKLEDSAMYFCASKNLRTSDSYEQYFGPGTRLTVT.

This sequence joins TRBV19 and TRBJ2-7, with D possibly being TRBD1 (6 bases). The CDR3 sequence is 13 residues long. Germline V gene sequence: CDR1 LNHDA, CDR2 SQIVND (reference sequence). Trimming removed 1 base at V and 2 bases at J, with 6 bases between. The CDR3 nucleotides are TGTGCCAGTAGTATAGGGACAGCCTACGAGCAGTACTTC. It is translated as CASSIGTAYEQYF.

The rearrangement links TRBV6-1 to TRBJ1-4, with TRBD1 matching 7 bases. The germline CDR1 and CDR2 sequences are MNHNS and SASEGT. V lost 5 bases to trimming and J lost 8 bases; unmatched junction nucleotides: 8. The CDR3 has 14 amino acids. The CDR3 DNA reads TGTGCCAGCAGTTTCCGACAGGGCGGCGAAAAACTGTTTTTT. Protein product: CASSFRQGGEKLFF.

This chain joins TRBV9 and TRBJ2-2; TRBD2 matches at 8 bases. The CDR3 is made up of 15 amino acids. The germline gives CDR1 SGDLS, CDR2 YYNGEE. Trimming cost V 3 bases and J 5 bases; bases outside gene matches: 6. CDR3 sequence: CASSARTSRTGELFF. In DNA, the CDR3 is TGTGCCAGCAGCGCCCGGACTAGCAGAACCGGGGAGCTGTTTTTT. The full variable domain, rest sourced from reference TRBV9 and TRBJ2-2, is DSGVTQTPKHLITATGQRVTLRCSPRSGDLSVYWYQQSLDQGLQFLIQYYNGEERAKGNILERFSAQQFPDLHSELNLSSLELGDSALYFCASSARTSRTGELFFGEGSRLTVL.

This clone was observed a handful of times. This sequence joins TRBV5-4 and TRBJ1-1, with a weak D call TRBD1 (5 bases). The CDR3 contains 13 residues. CDR1 and CDR2 (germline): SGHNT, YYREEE (reference sequence). V was clipped by 5 bases and J by 0 bases, with 8 bases between them. CDR3 bases: TGTGCCAGCAGACTGGGACTGAACACTGAAGCTTTCTTT. Protein sequence: CASRLGLNTEAFF.

This rearrangement joins TRBV7-9 to TRBJ2-7; D ambiguous. The CDR3 has 13 amino acids. The germline V gene has CDR1 SEHNR and CDR2 FQNEAQ (reference sequence). V dropped 5 bases and J dropped 5 bases, with 13 bases sitting between them. This chain's CDR3 is CASSTGRTHEQYF. DNA for the CDR3: TGTGCCAGCAGCACCGGCCGGACCCACGAGCAGTACTTC.

This chain joins TRBV27 and TRBJ1-1; D remains unclear. This CDR3 has 11 residues. V was shortened by 8 bases and J by 5 bases, with 9 bases between the two germline ends. Germline V gene lookup returns CDR1 MNHEY and CDR2 SMNVEV (reference sequence). CDR3 nucleotides: TGTGCCAGCGGAACGGGTACTGAAGCTTTCTTT. Its protein product is CASGTGTEAFF.

V gene TRBV6-1 combines with J gene TRBJ1-4, with 8 nucleotides matching TRBD1. The trim removed 3 bases at V and 8 bases at J, leaving 11 bases unmatched. Germline CDR1 reads MNHNS; CDR2 reads SASEGT. The CDR3 extends over 16 amino acids. Here the CDR3 reads CASSEGLTGAQEKLFF. CDR3 DNA: TGTGCCAGCAGTGAGGGTCTGACAGGGGCGCAAGAAAAACTGTTTTTT.

The chain couples TRBV27 to TRBJ2-7; a possible D gene is TRBD1 (6 bases). This CDR3 contains 12 residues. The germline V gene encodes CDR1 MNHEY and CDR2 SMNVEV (reference sequence). The V end lost 6 bases, the J end lost 3 bases, and 9 bases lay between the germline ends. The CDR3 sequence is CASRDRIYEQYF. As DNA, the CDR3 is TGTGCCAGCAGAGACAGGATCTACGAGCAGTACTTC.

V usage is TRBV6-5 and J usage is TRBJ2-7, with D tentatively TRBD2 (5 bases). CDR1 and CDR2 from the germline V gene are MNHEY and SVGAGI. The CDR3 is made up of 16 amino acids. Trimming took 2 bases from V and 1 from J, leaving 15 bases between them. The CDR3 coding sequence is TGTGCCAGCAGTTACCCTCGGAGGAAGGGATCCTACGAGCAGTACTTC. Its protein is CASSYPRRKGSYEQYF.

The rearrangement links TRBV9 to TRBJ2-7; 8 bases fit TRBD2. V shed 0 bases, J shed 6 bases, and the junction held 5 bases outside the gene matches. The CDR3 is 14 residues long. In germline, CDR1 is SGDLS, CDR2 YYNGEE. DNA of the CDR3: TGTGCCAGCAGCGTAGTGGGGACTAGTCCCGAGCAGTACTTC. This translates into CASSVVGTSPEQYF.

The chain combines TRBV9 with TRBJ1-2, with TRBD1 as a possible D gene (6 bases). CDR1 SGDLS and CDR2 YYNGEE come from the germline V gene. The V end was cut by 3 bases, the J end by 4 bases, with 7 bases between. The CDR3 contains 12 residues. CDR3 bases: TGTGCCAGCAGCGACAGGGTCTATGGCTACACCTTC. Protein product: CASSDRVYGYTF. Supplemented by reference TRBV9 and TRBJ1-2, the full variable domain reads DSGVTQTPKHLITATGQRVTLRCSPRSGDLSVYWYQQSLDQGLQFLIQYYNGEERAKGNILERFSAQQFPDLHSELNLSSLELGDSALYFCASSDRVYGYTFGSGTRLTVV.

The CDR3 DNA follows: TGCAGCGTTGGGGCAGGGGCGACCTACGAGCAGTACTTC. Protein product: CSVGAGATYEQYF. This chain connects TRBV29-1 to TRBJ2-7, with D possibly TRBD1 on 6 matching bases. CDR3 length: 13 amino acids. CDR1 and CDR2 (germline): SQVTM, ANQGSEA. Trimming removed 4 bases at V and 2 bases at J, with 12 bases between.